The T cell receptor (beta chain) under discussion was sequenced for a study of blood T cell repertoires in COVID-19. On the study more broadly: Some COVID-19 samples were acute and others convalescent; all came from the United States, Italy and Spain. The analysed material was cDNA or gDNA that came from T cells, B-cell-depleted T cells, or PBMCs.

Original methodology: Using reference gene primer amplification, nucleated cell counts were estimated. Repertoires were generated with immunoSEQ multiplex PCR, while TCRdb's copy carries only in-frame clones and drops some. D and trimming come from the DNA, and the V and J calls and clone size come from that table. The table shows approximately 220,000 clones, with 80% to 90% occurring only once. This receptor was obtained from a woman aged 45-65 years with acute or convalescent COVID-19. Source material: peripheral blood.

The CDR3 nucleotides read TGCAGTGCTAGTGTCGGGGCGGGAATGGTAGATACGCAGTATTTT. It translates to CSASVGAGMVDTQYF. The chain combines TRBV20-1 with TRBJ2-3; the D gene is possibly TRBD2 (6 bases). There are 15 residues in the CDR3. Trimming removed 3 bases from V and 5 bases from J, with 18 bases in between. Per germline, CDR1 DFQATT and CDR2 SNEGSKA (reference sequence).